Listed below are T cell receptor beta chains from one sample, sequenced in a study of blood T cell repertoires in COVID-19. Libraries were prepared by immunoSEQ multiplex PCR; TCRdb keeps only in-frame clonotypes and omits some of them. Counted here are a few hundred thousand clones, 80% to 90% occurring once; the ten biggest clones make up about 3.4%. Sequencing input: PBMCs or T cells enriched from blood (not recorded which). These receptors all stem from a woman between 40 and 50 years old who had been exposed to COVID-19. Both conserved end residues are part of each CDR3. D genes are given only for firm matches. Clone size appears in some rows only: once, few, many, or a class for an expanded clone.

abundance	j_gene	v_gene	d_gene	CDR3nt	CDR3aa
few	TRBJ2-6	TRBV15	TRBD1	TGTGCCACCAGCAAAGGGGGGACAGGCGGCTCTGGGGCCAACGTCCTGACTTTC	CATSKGGTGGSGANVLTF
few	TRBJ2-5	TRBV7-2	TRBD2	TGTGCCAGCAGCTTTAACGGGGGGAGAGAGACCCAGTACTTC	CASSFNGGRETQYF
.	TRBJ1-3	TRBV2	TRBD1	TGTGCCAGCAGTCCCGGACAGGGATACGGAAACACCATATATTTT	CASSPGQGYGNTIYF
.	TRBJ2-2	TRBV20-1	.	TGCAGTGCTAGTGGCGGCCTCACCGGGGAGCTGTTTTTT	CSASGGLTGELFF
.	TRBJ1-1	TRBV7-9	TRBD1	TGTGCCAGCAGCCCCTTCAAGGGGGCGGGTGGGATTAACACTGAAGCTTTCTTT	CASSPFKGAGGINTEAFF
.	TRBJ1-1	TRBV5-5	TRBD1	TGTGCCAGCAGCTTCGACAGGGATCCTGAAGCTTTCTTT	CASSFDRDPEAFF
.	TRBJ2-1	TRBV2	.	TGTGCCAGCAGCAAAATGGGGGGATCCTACAATGAGCAGTTCTTC	CASSKMGGSYNEQFF
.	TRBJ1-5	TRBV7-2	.	TGTGCCAGCAGCGCGTACCGGGACACCAATCAGCCCCAGCATTTT	CASSAYRDTNQPQHF
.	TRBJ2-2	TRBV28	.	TGTGCCAGCAGCACTGGCGGGGAGCTGTTTTTT	CASSTGGELFF
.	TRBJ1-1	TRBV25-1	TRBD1	TGTGCCAGCAGTGAATTGGGACAGGACGAAGCTTTCTTT	CASSELGQDEAFF
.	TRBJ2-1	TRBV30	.	TGTGCCTGGAGTTTCTCCCATGAGCAGTTCTTC	CAWSFSHEQFF
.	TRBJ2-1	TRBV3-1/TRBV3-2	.	TGTGCCAGCAGCCCCGGGACAAGCCCTCCCTATGAGTTCTTC	CASSPGTSPPYEFF
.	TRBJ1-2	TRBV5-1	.	TGCGCCAGCAGCTTGGACGGGGAGACCTACTGGGGCTACACCTTC	CASSLDGETYWGYTF
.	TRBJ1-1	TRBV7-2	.	TGTGCCAGCAGCTTAGGCCCGGACAGGAACACTGAAGCTTTCTTT	CASSLGPDRNTEAFF
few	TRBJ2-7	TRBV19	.	TGTGCCAGTAGTGCCCAATCTAACTACGAGCAGTACTTC	CASSAQSNYEQYF
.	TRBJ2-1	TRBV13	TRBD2	TGTGCCAGCAGCTTGACTAGCGGTAATGAGCAGTTCTTC	CASSLTSGNEQFF
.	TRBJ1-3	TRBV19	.	TGTGCCAGTAGCCGGGACAGAAACACCATATATTTT	CASSRDRNTIYF
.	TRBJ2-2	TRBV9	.	TGTGCCAGCAGCGTAGGAAGACAGGTAGTATCGAACACCGGGGAGCTGTTTTTT	CASSVGRQVVSNTGELFF
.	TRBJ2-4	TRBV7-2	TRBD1	TGTGCCAGCAGCTTCACCGGGACAGGGAAAAACATTCAGTACTTC	CASSFTGTGKNIQYF
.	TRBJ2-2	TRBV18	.	TGTGCCAGCTCACCTTATTTGGCGGGGAACACCGGGGAGCTGTTTTTT	CASSPYLAGNTGELFF
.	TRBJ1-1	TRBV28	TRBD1	TGTGCCAGCAGTACGCAGGGGGTGGGGAGTACTGAAGCTTTCTTT	CASSTQGVGSTEAFF
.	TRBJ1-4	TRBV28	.	TGTGCCAGCAGTTACGAGGGCCTAAGGGAAAAACTGTTTTTT	CASSYEGLREKLFF
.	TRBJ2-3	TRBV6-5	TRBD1	TGTGCCAGCAGTTGGGGACAGTTAACAGATACGCAGTATTTT	CASSWGQLTDTQYF
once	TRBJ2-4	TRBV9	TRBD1	TGTGCCAGCAGCGCCAGACAGGGGACGGGAAACATTCAGTACTTC	CASSARQGTGNIQYF
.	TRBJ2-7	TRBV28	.	TGTGCCAGCAGTTCCTCGGGACAAGGGTCCTACGAGCAGTACTTC	CASSSSGQGSYEQYF
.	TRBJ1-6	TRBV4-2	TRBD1	TGTGCCAGCAGCCTAAGCCGGGACAGGGTGGTTTCACCCCTCCACTTT	CASSLSRDRVVSPLHF
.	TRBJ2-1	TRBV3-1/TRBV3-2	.	TGTGCCAGCCAAGACACCAGCTCCTACAATGAGCAGTTCTTC	CASQDTSSYNEQFF
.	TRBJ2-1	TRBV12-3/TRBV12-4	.	TGTGCCAGCACCCCCTCATGGGAGGATGAGCAGTTCTTC	CASTPSWEDEQFF
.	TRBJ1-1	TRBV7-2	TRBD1	TGTGCCAGCAGCGCCCCGACAGGGGGCAGGACTGAAGCTTTCTTT	CASSAPTGGRTEAFF
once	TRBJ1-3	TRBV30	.	TGTGCCTGGGTGGTAGGAGGCGGGAACACCATATATTTT	CAWVVGGGNTIYF
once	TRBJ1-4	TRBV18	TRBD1	TGTGCCAGCTCAACCGGGACAGGGCCCGCGACTAATGAAAAACTGTTTTTT	CASSTGTGPATNEKLFF
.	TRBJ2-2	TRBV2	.	TGTGCCAGCAGTGACAGGGTTGCCGGGGAGCTGTTTTTT	CASSDRVAGELFF
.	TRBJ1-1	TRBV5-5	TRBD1	TGTGCCAGCAGCTCCGGACAGGGTGTAAGTCCTTACACTGAAGCTTTCTTT	CASSSGQGVSPYTEAFF
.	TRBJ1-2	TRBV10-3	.	TGTGCCATCGGGGGCAGGTGGGATGATGGCTACACCTTC	CAIGGRWDDGYTF
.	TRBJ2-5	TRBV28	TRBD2	TGTGCCAGCAGTTTGCCGCTAGCGGGAGCGGAGACCCAGTACTTC	CASSLPLAGAETQYF
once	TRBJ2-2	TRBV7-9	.	TGTGCCAGCAGCTTAGACAGGATCAACACCGGGGAGCTGTTTTTT	CASSLDRINTGELFF
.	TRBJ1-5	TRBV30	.	TGTGCCTGGAACAGGGTCGGGCAGCCCCAGCATTTT	CAWNRVGQPQHF
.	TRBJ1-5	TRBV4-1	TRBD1	TGCGCCAGCAGCCAAGACCGGGACAGGGGGCAATCGGGCAATCAGCCCCAGCATTTT	CASSQDRDRGQSGNQPQHF
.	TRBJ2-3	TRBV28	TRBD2	TGTGCCAGCAGTTTAGTCAGTAGCGGGAGAGTCGGAGATACGCAGTATTTT	CASSLVSSGRVGDTQYF
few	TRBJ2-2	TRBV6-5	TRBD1	TGTGCCAGCAGTTACTCGATACAGGGGACCGGGGAGCTGTTTTTT	CASSYSIQGTGELFF
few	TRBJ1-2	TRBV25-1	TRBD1	TGTGCCAGCAGCGGGACAGGCGAAATCTATGGCTACACCTTC	CASSGTGEIYGYTF
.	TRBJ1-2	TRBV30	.	TGTGCCTGGTTCGGACTATCAGGGTTTAGCGGCTACACCTTC	CAWFGLSGFSGYTF